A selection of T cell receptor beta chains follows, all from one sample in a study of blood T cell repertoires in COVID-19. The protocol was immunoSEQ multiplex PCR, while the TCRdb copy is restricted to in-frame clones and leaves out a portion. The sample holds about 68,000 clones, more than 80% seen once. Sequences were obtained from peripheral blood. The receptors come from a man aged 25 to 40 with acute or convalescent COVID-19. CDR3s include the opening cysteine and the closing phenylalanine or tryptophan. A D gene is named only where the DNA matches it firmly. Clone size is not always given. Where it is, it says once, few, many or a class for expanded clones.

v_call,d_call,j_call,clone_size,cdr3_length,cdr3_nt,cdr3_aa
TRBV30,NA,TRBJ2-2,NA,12,TGTGCCTGGAGTCCCAGGGGCGGGGAGCTGTTTTTT,CAWSPRGGELFF
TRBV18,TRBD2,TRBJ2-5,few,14,TGTGCCAGCTCACCAGGGAGGGCCCCAGAGACCCAGTACTTC,CASSPGRAPETQYF
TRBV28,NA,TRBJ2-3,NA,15,TGTGCCAGCAGTCAGAGAGGGGGGGGCACAGATACGCAGTATTTT,CASSQRGGGTDTQYF
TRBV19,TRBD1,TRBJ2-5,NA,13,TGTGCCAGCGGGGACAGGGTCCAAGAGACCCAGTACTTC,CASGDRVQETQYF
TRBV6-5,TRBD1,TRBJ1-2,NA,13,TGTGCCAGCAGCGACCTGGGACAGTATGGCTACACCTTC,CASSDLGQYGYTF
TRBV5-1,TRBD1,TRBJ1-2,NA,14,TGCGCCAGCAGCTTGGGGACAGGAAGCTATGGCTACACCTTC,CASSLGTGSYGYTF
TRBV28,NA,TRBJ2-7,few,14,TGTGCCAGCATTGATTCCCGTAGTGCCTACGAGCAGTACTTC,CASIDSRSAYEQYF
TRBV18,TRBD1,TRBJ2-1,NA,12,TGTGCCAGCCACCGGGACAGCAATGAGCAGTTCTTC,CASHRDSNEQFF
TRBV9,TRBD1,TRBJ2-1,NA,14,TGTGCCAGCAGCGTAGCTCCAGGGGGCGATGAGCAGTTCTTC,CASSVAPGGDEQFF
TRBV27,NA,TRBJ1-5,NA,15,TGTGCCAGCAGTTTATTTTGGGAGGGAAGTCAGCCCCAGCATTTT,CASSLFWEGSQPQHF
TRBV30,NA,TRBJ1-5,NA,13,TGTGCCTGGAGTTTCAGGGTTAATCAGCCCCAGCATTTT,CAWSFRVNQPQHF
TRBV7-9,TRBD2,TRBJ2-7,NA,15,TGTGCCAGCAGCCGAGGGACTAGCGGGATCTACGAGCAGTACTTC,CASSRGTSGIYEQYF
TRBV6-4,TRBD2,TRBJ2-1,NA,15,TGTGCCAGCAGTGACTCCGCTAAAATAGCGGGAGGCCTGTTCTTC,CASSDSAKIAGGLFF
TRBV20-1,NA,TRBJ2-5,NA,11,TGCAGTGCGGACACATTAGAGACCCAGTACTTC,CSADTLETQYF
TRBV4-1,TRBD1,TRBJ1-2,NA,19,TGCGCCAGCAGCCAATCCATCGGACAGGGAAAAATATCCAAATATGGCTACACCTTC,CASSQSIGQGKISKYGYTF
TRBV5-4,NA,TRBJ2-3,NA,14,TGTGCCAGCAGCTTTAGTATGGGCATGGATACGCAGTATTTT,CASSFSMGMDTQYF